This TCR beta chain appears in the sequencing data of a study of memory CD4+ T cells and cytomegalovirus serostatus. Overall study: This sample comes from healthy Belgian adults, 9 CMV seropositive, approximately 25 seronegative. Study-wide points: Median bootstrapped AUC for CMV status was about 0.94 originally, about 0.9 US-trained.

Germline CDR1 and CDR2: MDHEN and SYDVKM. The CDR3 runs 13 residues. V lost 9 bases and J lost 4, with 13 bases in between. To note about this clone: The antigen remains unidentified.

The sort gate was single viable CD3+CD4+CD8-CD45RO+ cells for memory CD4+ T cells. CD4+ T cells were isolated by positive magnetic selection. The data were produced by immunoSEQ multiplex PCR, yet TCRdb's version contains in-frame clones alone and is incomplete. Seen here are over 75,000 clones, 75% to 90% observed once, and the top ten hold about 4%. Sequencing was performed on memory CD4+ T cells from blood. This TCR was recovered from an adult in good health and CMV-seropositive. The chain carries TRBV28 and TRBJ2-1; D gene uncertain. The CDR3 nucleotides read TGTGCCAGTTCTGGCGGATCATACAATGAGCAGTTCTTC. It codes for CASSGGSYNEQFF.